The next 8 T cell receptor beta chains were all read from a single sample in a study of T cell repertoires in cytomegalovirus infection (dated by TCRdb to 2018 to 2020). Sequenced using an Illumina HiSeq 1500. TCRdb passed the public sequencing reads through fastp at Q25 and MiXCR, retaining productive beta sequences. Each record represents a unique CDR3 protein, reported with the most common genes and DNA among its rows. This sample is represented by some 300,000 distinct CDR3 sequences; roughly 17% of them were singletons. Together, the top ten hold approximately 12% of the sample. The sequenced material came from PBMCs. These receptors came from a human donor in good health (CMV status not recorded). Some clones in this sample may be carry-over from other donors' samples.

The chain carries TRBV7-9 and TRBJ1-4, with D maybe TRBD1 (6 bases). The CDR3 has 14 residues. V shed 2 bases and J shed 6 bases, with 10 bases lying between them. The V gene's germline CDR1 is SEHNR and CDR2 FQNEAQ (reference sequence). DNA for the CDR3: TGTGCCAGCAGCTTACGGGGGCGCGATGAAAAACTGTTTTTT. This encodes CASSLRGRDEKLFF. Using reference TRBV7-9 and TRBJ1-4 for the parts outside the CDR3, the full variable domain is DTGVSQNPRHKITKRGQNVTFRCDPISEHNRLYWYRQTLGQGPEFLTYFQNEAQLEKSRLLSDRFSAERPKGSFSTLEIQRTEQGDSAMYLCASSLRGRDEKLFFGSGTQLSVL.

This clonotype was seen ten or more times. The rearrangement links TRBV7-6 to TRBJ1-6; 9 nucleotides agree with TRBD1. CDR1 is SGHVS, CDR2 FNYEAQ, per germline. The CDR3 covers 15 residues. The J segment lost 6 bases and the V segment lost 5 bases, leaving 5 bases of the junction unmatched. The CDR3 reads CASSPTTGGNSPLHF. In DNA form, the CDR3 reads TGTGCCAGCAGCCCGACGACAGGGGGTAATTCACCCCTCCACTTT.

V is TRBV12-3 or TRBV12-4 and J is TRBJ1-1; no reliable D call. The CDR3 is made up of 14 amino acids. V gave up 3 bases and J gave up 2 bases, with 10 bases separating them. CDR3 nucleotides: TGTGCCAGCAGTTTGAGAATGAGCAACACTGAAGCTTTCTTT. It translates to CASSLRMSNTEAFF.

In this sample, this clonotype turned up many times. The chain is built from TRBV28 and TRBJ1-5; no clear D gene. V was pared by 3 bases and J by 5 bases, with 5 bases between. Germline V gene lookup returns CDR1 MDHEN and CDR2 SYDVKM. This CDR3 has 12 amino acids. The CDR3 DNA follows: TGTGCCAGCAGTTTGGAGGATCAGCCCCAGCATTTT. It is translated as CASSLEDQPQHF.

The chain's CDR3 is CASSEGMSYEKLFF. In DNA, the CDR3 is TGTGCCAGCAGTGAGGGTATGAGCTATGAAAAACTGTTTTTT. The V gene is TRBV25-1, the J gene TRBJ1-4; no reliable D call. The ends were cut back, 3 bases at V and 6 bases at J, with 11 bases in the middle. This CDR3 has 14 residues. Germline V gene data show CDR1 as MGHDK and CDR2 as SYGVNS.

This clonotype was seen more than once but under ten times. The chain uses TRBV25-1 and TRBJ2-7, with D perhaps given as TRBD1 or TRBD2 (5 bases each). Deletions cut 2 bases from V and 4 bases from J, with 9 bases between. CDR1 and CDR2 from the germline V gene are MGHDK and SYGVNS. The CDR3 covers 13 residues. CDR3 in DNA: TGTGCCAGCAGTGAAGGGGGAGTATACGAGCAGTACTTC. This encodes CASSEGGVYEQYF.

The V and J genes are TRBV7-6 and TRBJ1-5, with D unclear. V was trimmed by 2 bases and J by 7 bases, leaving 15 bases between them. There are 15 residues in the CDR3. CDR1 SGHVS and CDR2 FNYEAQ come from the germline V gene. CDR3 region: CASSLSRFGLQPQHF. The CDR3 coding sequence is TGTGCCAGCAGCTTATCCCGTTTTGGACTACAGCCCCAGCATTTT.

This chain links TRBV12-3 or TRBV12-4 with TRBJ1-5; 7 bases match TRBD1. The J segment lost 5 bases and the V segment lost 4 bases, leaving 2 bases of the junction unmatched. The CDR3 has 13 amino acids. CDR3 amino acids: CASSSGQDQPQHF. The CDR3 coding sequence is TGTGCCAGCAGTTCAGGACAGGATCAGCCCCAGCATTTT.